This T cell receptor (beta chain) was captured in a study of identical twins. The study, taken as a whole, reports: Memory repertoires lacked the insertion deficit that abundant cord blood beta clonotypes showed.

Notes on this clonotype: Its target is not known.

TCRdb re-called the 5' RACE reads with MiXCR, one entry per CDR3 protein. The sample consists of about 260,000 distinct CDR3 sequences, about 7% of them appearing once. CDR3 length: 15 residues. V was clipped by 5 bases and J by 6 bases; unmatched bases: 8. Germline CDR1 and CDR2: MDHEN and SYDVKM. Another study also made use of these data, one on yellow fever vaccine responses in identical twins.

This chain links TRBV28 with TRBJ1-2, with TRBD1 identical over 11 bases. The origin of this receptor is a woman between 18 and 29 years old in good health. The sequenced sample consisted of memory (CD45RO+) T cells sorted from blood. CDR3 bases: TGTGCCAGCAGTAGACCGGGACAGGGGGTCCATGGCTACACCTTC. Residues: CASSRPGQGVHGYTF.